This T cell receptor beta chain derives from a study of lymphopenia after photon versus proton radiotherapy. TCRdb's copy holds only in-frame clones and misses some; the assay was immunoSEQ multiplex PCR. The sample records some 7,000 clones, roughly 80% being singletons. V dropped 2 bases and J dropped 4; count of bases not matched to a gene: 6. From germline, CDR1 is SGHTA and CDR2 FQGTGA. The length of the CDR3 is 16 residues. This clonotype was obtained from a young man with gastric cancer. The V call is TRBV7-3, the J call TRBJ2-5; 11 bases map to TRBD2. The sample here was peripheral blood, taken from a patient treated with photon-based radiotherapy. This chain's CDR3 is CASSLQVAGGPETQYF. DNA of the CDR3: TGTGCCAGCAGCTTACAGGTAGCGGGGGGGCCAGAGACCCAGTACTTC.